The 24 T cell receptor beta chains below all came from one sample that was sequenced in a study of cytotoxic CD8 clonotypes in ibrutinib-treated CLL. Measured with immunoSEQ multiplex PCR; TCRdb has only the in-frame clones, and not every one. The sample records more than 75,000 clones, approximately 77% being singletons. The starting material was PBMCs, obtained after 24 months of ibrutinib treatment. These receptors originate from a human donor with chronic lymphocytic leukemia.

The chain has TRBV5-1 and TRBJ2-4, with 7 bases identical to TRBD1. V lost 6 bases and J lost 5; bases outside the gene matches: 5. CDR1 is SGHRS, CDR2 YFSETQ, per germline. This CDR3 region has 13 residues. CDR3 sequence reads: CASKGQGENIQYF. The CDR3 nucleotides read TGCGCCAGCAAGGGCCAGGGGGAAAACATTCAGTACTTC.

The chain joins TRBV27 to TRBJ2-7, with a tentative D call TRBD2 (6 bases). Germline V lookup: CDR1 MNHEY, CDR2 SMNVEV (reference sequence). The V end was cut by 4 bases, the J end by 1 base, with 14 bases between. This CDR3 comprises 15 residues. The CDR3 sequence is CASSYDGSLSYEQYF. In nucleotides, the CDR3 is TGTGCCAGCAGTTACGACGGGAGTTTGTCCTACGAGCAGTACTTC.

The genes are TRBV7-2 and TRBJ2-1; TRBD2 matches 16 bases. Per germline, CDR1 SGHTA and CDR2 FQGNSA. V lost 5 bases and J lost 12; bases outside the gene matches: 10. The CDR3 runs 16 residues. CDR3 in DNA: TGTGCCAGCAGCCCGCAAGGGACTAGCGGGGGGGACGGGCAGTTCTTC. Amino acid sequence: CASSPQGTSGGDGQFF. The entire variable domain, with the rest obtained from reference TRBV7-2 and TRBJ2-1, is as follows: GAGVSQSPSNKVTEKGKDVELRCDPISGHTALYWYRQSLGQGLEFLIYFQGNSAPDKSGLPSDRFSAERTGGSVSTLTIQRTQQEDSAVYLCASSPQGTSGGDGQFFGPGTRLTVL.

This clone was observed once. V is TRBV7-2 and J is TRBJ2-7; no clear D. Germline-derived CDR1 and CDR2 are SGHTA and FQGNSA. V was shortened by 1 base and J by 4 bases, with 5 bases between the two germline ends. This CDR3 is 12 amino acids long. This CDR3 is CASSLVEYEQYF. The CDR3 DNA is TGTGCCAGCAGCTTAGTAGAATACGAGCAGTACTTC. Full variable domain (rest looked up from reference TRBV7-2 and TRBJ2-7): GAGVSQSPSNKVTEKGKDVELRCDPISGHTALYWYRQSLGQGLEFLIYFQGNSAPDKSGLPSDRFSAERTGGSVSTLTIQRTQQEDSAVYLCASSLVEYEQYFGPGTRLTVT.

The rearrangement uses TRBV5-1 and TRBJ2-7, with 8 bases that match TRBD2. The CDR3 loop spans 15 amino acids. Germline CDR1 SGHRS, CDR2 YFSETQ. Trimming cost V 0 bases and J 3 bases; bases outside gene matches: 5. The CDR3, as DNA: TGCGCCAGCAGCTTGGTAGCGGGACCCTTCTACGAGCAGTACTTC. Protein product: CASSLVAGPFYEQYF.

The gene calls are TRBV12-5 and TRBJ1-2, with unresolved D. Germline assignment: CDR1 LGHNT and CDR2 FRNRAP. The length of the CDR3 is 12 residues. The V gene lost 7 bases and the J gene lost 1 base, with 7 bases spanning the gap. The DNA of the CDR3 is TGTGCTAGTGCTTCCTTTAACTATGGCTACACCTTC. Its translation is CASASFNYGYTF. The full variable domain, rest sourced from reference TRBV12-5 and TRBJ1-2, is DARVTQTPRHKVTEMGQEVTMRCQPILGHNTVFWYRQTMMQGLELLAYFRNRAPLDDSGMPKDRFSAEMPDATLATLKIQPSEPRDSAVYFCASASFNYGYTFGSGTRLTVV.

The J gene is TRBJ2-7, the V gene TRBV27; 15 bases align to TRBD2. The CDR3 consists of 16 residues. Germline V CDR1 and CDR2: MNHEY, SMNVEV (reference sequence). The J segment lost 4 bases and the V segment lost 4 bases, leaving 5 bases of the junction unmatched. In DNA form, the CDR3 reads TGTGCCAGCAGTTCACCCGGGACTAGCGGGAGGTACGAGCAGTACTTC. This translates into CASSSPGTSGRYEQYF.

The chain carries TRBV28 and TRBJ1-1, with D unresolved. The CDR3 totals 16 residues. In germline, CDR1 is MDHEN, CDR2 SYDVKM. The germline V and J ends were trimmed by 5 bases and 1 base, with 17 bases remaining between them. The CDR3 here is CASSPNPGNRNTEAFF. The CDR3 bases are TGTGCCAGCAGTCCAAATCCGGGAAACAGGAACACTGAAGCTTTCTTT.

Concerning this clone itself: This sample also contains other DNA sequences that code for the same CDR3. The V call is TRBV19, the J call TRBJ2-7, with 7 bases aligning to TRBD2. V trimming: 1 base; J trimming: 2 bases; junction bases outside the gene matches: 2. CDR1 and CDR2 (germline): LNHDA, SQIVND (reference sequence). The CDR3 spans 14 residues. CDR3 loop: CASSIAGGTYEQYF. CDR3 nucleotides: TGTGCCAGTAGTATAGCGGGGGGAACCTACGAGCAGTACTTC.

The V and J genes are TRBV10-3 and TRBJ1-3, with D tentatively TRBD1 (5 bases). Trimming shortened V by 6 bases and J by 0 bases, and 9 bases separated the two germline ends. The CDR3 length is 14 residues. Germline values: CDR1 ENHRY, CDR2 SYGVKD. The CDR3 region is CAIRIGGSGNTIYF. The CDR3 DNA reads TGTGCCATCAGGATCGGGGGCTCTGGAAACACCATATATTTT.

There are a few counts of this clone. Other DNA sequences in the same sample also yield this CDR3. This chain joins TRBV20-1 and TRBJ2-5; possibly TRBD2 for D (5 bases). The CDR3 sequence is 10 residues long. Trimming removed 2 bases at V and 8 bases at J, with 6 bases between. CDR1 DFQATT and CDR2 SNEGSKA come from the germline V gene (reference sequence). The chain's CDR3 is CSARRETQYF. DNA for the CDR3: TGCAGTGCTAGACGGGAAACCCAGTACTTC.

The chain uses TRBV5-1 and TRBJ2-7, with D perhaps matching TRBD2 (6 bases). The CDR3 runs 15 residues. CDR1 SGHRS and CDR2 YFSETQ come from the germline V gene. With 1 base removed from V and 0 bases from J, the gap between germline ends came to 11 bases. CDR3 DNA: TGCGCCAGCAGCTTGACGGGAGAATCCTCCTACGAGCAGTACTTC. The encoded protein is CASSLTGESSYEQYF.

The chain is built from TRBV15 and TRBJ2-7; 11 bases map to TRBD2. The CDR3 has 17 residues. The germline V gene encodes CDR1 LNHNV and CDR2 YYDKDF (reference sequence). Unmatched junction bases numbered 8, after V lost 3 bases and J lost 1 base. CDR3 sequence reads: CATSSFLGTSGSYEQYF. CDR3 sequence (DNA): TGTGCCACCAGCAGTTTTCTCGGGACTAGCGGATCCTACGAGCAGTACTTC.

Note on this clone: An end of the junction differs from the germline gene, which may be a read error. The chain is built from TRBV7-7 and TRBJ2-7, with D possibly TRBD2 on 6 matching bases. Germline-derived CDR1 and CDR2 are SSHAT and FNYEAQ (reference sequence). CDR3 length equals 13 residues. CDR3 protein: CASSSEPSGGQYF. In DNA form, the CDR3 reads TGTGCTAGCAGCTCTGAACCCTCCGGGGGGCAGTACTTC.

This sequence joins TRBV28 and TRBJ1-4, with D possibly being TRBD1 (5 bases). Germline CDR1 and CDR2: MDHEN and SYDVKM. V dropped 4 bases and J dropped 0 bases, with 9 bases sitting between them. This CDR3 region has 15 residues. In DNA, the CDR3 is TGTGCCAGCAGTTCGGGGGATGCAACTAATGAAAAACTGTTTTTT. Translated, it gives CASSSGDATNEKLFF.

The V gene is TRBV6-6, the J gene TRBJ1-5; no clear D gene. Germline V gene lookup returns CDR1 MNHNY and CDR2 SVGAGI (reference sequence). V dropped 0 bases and J dropped 2 bases, with 8 bases sitting between them. The CDR3 extends over 15 amino acids. CDR3 coding DNA: TGTGCCAGCAGTTACTCCGCGGTTGGCAATCAGCCCCAGCATTTT. Translation: CASSYSAVGNQPQHF.

This clone has a handful of counts. The gene calls are TRBV4-1 and TRBJ2-5, with 8 bases identical to TRBD2. Unmatched junction bases numbered 10, after V lost 6 bases and J lost 4 bases. CDR1 and CDR2 from the germline V gene are MGHRA and YSYEKL. The CDR3 contains 15 residues. In DNA form, the CDR3 reads TGCGCCAGCAGGTATGACGGGAGGGCCGGAGAGACCCAGTACTTC. Its translation is CASRYDGRAGETQYF.

This clone occurred a few times. The chain combines TRBV7-2 with TRBJ2-1; TRBD2 matches 9 bases. The CDR3 totals 16 residues. Germline V gene lookup returns CDR1 SGHTA and CDR2 FQGNSA. Trimming removed 2 bases from V and 3 bases from J; junction bases left unmatched: 5. Here the CDR3 DNA reads TGTGCCAGCAGCTTAATCGCGGGGGGGAGCTACAATGAGCAGTTCTTC. Its translation is CASSLIAGGSYNEQFF.

The J gene is TRBJ2-2, the V gene TRBV2; 10 positions match TRBD2. The CDR3 covers 16 residues. Trimming removed 6 bases from V and 5 bases from J; junction bases left unmatched: 9. From germline, CDR1 is SNHLY and CDR2 FYNNEI. This CDR3 is CASRRASGGQTGELFF. The CDR3 bases are TGTGCCAGCAGGCGGGCTAGCGGGGGTCAAACCGGGGAGCTGTTTTTT.

The rearrangement uses TRBV7-2 and TRBJ2-7, with unresolved D. CDR1 is SGHTA, CDR2 FQGNSA, per germline. The CDR3 sequence is 13 residues long. V lost 6 bases, J lost 5 bases, and 14 bases lay in between. In nucleotides, the CDR3 is TGTGCCAGCAGTTCCCTCTGGCAGAACGAGCAGTACTTC. Protein: CASSSLWQNEQYF. The entire variable domain, with the rest obtained from reference TRBV7-2 and TRBJ2-7, is as follows: GAGVSQSPSNKVTEKGKDVELRCDPISGHTALYWYRQSLGQGLEFLIYFQGNSAPDKSGLPSDRFSAERTGGSVSTLTIQRTQQEDSAVYLCASSSLWQNEQYFGPGTRLTVT.

V gene TRBV7-8 combines with J gene TRBJ1-4; perhaps TRBD1 as D (6 bases). The CDR3 loop spans 14 amino acids. The V end lost 6 bases, the J end lost 1 base, and 9 bases lay between the germline ends. The germline V gene has CDR1 SGHVS and CDR2 FQNEAQ. DNA for the CDR3: TGTGCCAGCAGACGAGGGGGAACTAATGAAAAACTGTTTTTT. The encoded protein is CASRRGGTNEKLFF.

The chain is built from TRBV28 and TRBJ2-3; 14 bases fit TRBD2. V lost 4 bases and J lost 1; bases outside the gene matches: 1. This CDR3 has 16 residues. Germline loops: CDR1 MDHEN, CDR2 SYDVKM. CDR3 DNA sequence: TGTGCCAGCAGTTCGGGACTAGCGGGAGGCACAGATACGCAGTATTTT. The encoded protein is CASSSGLAGGTDTQYF.

The gene calls are TRBV18 and TRBJ2-4; TRBD1 matches at 8 bases. The CDR3 is 20 residues long. The germline CDR1 and CDR2 sequences are KGHSH and LQKENI. V lost 1 base to trimming and J lost 0 bases; unmatched junction nucleotides: 14. The CDR3 loop is CASSPRRQGLGGLAKNIQYF. The CDR3 coding sequence is TGTGCCAGCTCACCACGGAGACAGGGGTTGGGGGGTTTAGCCAAAAACATTCAGTACTTC. Together with reference TRBV18 and TRBJ2-4, the CDR3 gives the full variable domain: NAGVMQNPRHLVRRRGQEARLRCSPMKGHSHVYWYRQLPEEGLKFMVYLQKENIIDESGMPKERFSAEFPKEGPSILRIQQVVRGDSAAYFCASSPRRQGLGGLAKNIQYFGAGTRLSVL.

This chain connects TRBV15 to TRBJ1-2; 7 positions agree with TRBD1. Looked up from germline, CDR1 is LNHNV and CDR2 is YYDKDF (reference sequence). There are 12 residues in the CDR3. V shed 3 bases, J shed 8 bases, and the junction held 3 bases outside the gene matches. CDR3 sequence (DNA): TGTGCCACCAGCAGCAACAGGGGAGGCTACACCTTC. Translated: CATSSNRGGYTF.